The next 19 T cell receptor beta chains were all read from a single sample in a study of glioma-infiltrating T cells after dendritic cell vaccination. TCRdb's copy holds only in-frame clones and misses some; the assay was immunoSEQ multiplex PCR. The top ten hold 36% of the sample, which has around 21,000 clones, 75% to 85% seen once. The specimen comprised blood, sampled before dendritic cell vaccination. The source is a human donor with glioblastoma.

A single count supports this clone. The chain carries TRBV2 and TRBJ1-5; D is possibly TRBD1 (6 bases). The germline CDR1 and CDR2 sequences are SNHLY and FYNNEI. The V end was cut by 7 bases, the J end by 5 bases, with 12 bases between. This CDR3 spans 13 amino acids. The DNA for the CDR3 is TGTGCCAGCATTGGACAGCAGGATCAGCCCCAGCATTTT. Translating it yields CASIGQQDQPQHF.

This chain links TRBV19 with TRBJ2-7, with 7 bases fitting TRBD1. With 6 bases clipped from V and 2 bases from J, the junction kept 10 bases outside the gene matches. This CDR3 is built from 15 residues. Per the germline V gene, CDR1 is LNHDA and CDR2 is SQIVND (reference sequence). This CDR3 reads CASSDGVQGTYEQYF. The CDR3 DNA sequence: TGTGCCAGTAGCGACGGGGTACAGGGGACCTACGAGCAGTACTTC.

The gene calls are TRBV6-5 and TRBJ1-1; possible D gene TRBD1, 5 bases. Deletions cut 3 bases from V and 4 bases from J, with 15 bases between. The V gene's germline CDR1 is MNHEY and CDR2 SVGAGI. This CDR3 has 15 residues. As DNA, the CDR3 is TGTGCCAGCAGTTATCTCCTGTCGGGGGGCACTGAAGCTTTCTTT. Its protein product is CASSYLLSGGTEAFF.

CDR3 amino acids: CASGLVLQGSGTEAFF. The CDR3, as DNA: TGTGCTAGTGGTTTGGTACTACAGGGCTCGGGGACTGAAGCTTTCTTT. This chain links TRBV12-5 with TRBJ1-1; tentative D call: TRBD1 (6 bases). Germline lookup yields CDR1 LGHNT and CDR2 FRNRAP. Trimming took 0 bases from V and 5 from J, leaving 16 bases between them. The length of the CDR3 is 16 residues. The full variable domain, with the rest looked up from reference TRBV12-5 and TRBJ1-1, is DARVTQTPRHKVTEMGQEVTMRCQPILGHNTVFWYRQTMMQGLELLAYFRNRAPLDDSGMPKDRFSAEMPDATLATLKIQPSEPRDSAVYFCASGLVLQGSGTEAFFGQGTRLTVV.

V and J are TRBV6-6 and TRBJ2-3; unclear D gene. This CDR3 comprises 15 residues. Germline CDR1 MNHNY, CDR2 SVGAGI (reference sequence). V was trimmed by 5 bases and J by 0 bases, leaving 12 bases between them. Here the CDR3 reads CASSRDTYSTDTQYF. The CDR3 bases are TGTGCCAGCAGTCGAGACACTTACAGCACAGATACGCAGTATTTT.

The chain joins TRBV27 to TRBJ1-5, with 8 bases fitting TRBD1. V shed 5 bases and J 0 bases; nucleotides not matched to a gene: 6. From germline, CDR1 is MNHEY and CDR2 SMNVEV (reference sequence). CDR3 length equals 16 residues. Here the CDR3 reads CASSTSQGGSNQPQHF. CDR3 DNA sequence: TGTGCCAGCAGTACCTCACAGGGGGGTAGCAATCAGCCCCAGCATTTT.

A single count supports this clone. The genes are TRBV5-1 and TRBJ1-1, with TRBD1 identical over 11 bases. V dropped 0 bases and J dropped 0; count of bases not matched to a gene: 1. The length of the CDR3 is 16 residues. CDR1 is SGHRS, CDR2 YFSETQ, per germline. CDR3 in DNA: TGCGCCAGCAGCTTGGGGACAGGGGGCATGAACACTGAAGCTTTCTTT. This sequence encodes CASSLGTGGMNTEAFF.

The chain employs TRBV2 and TRBJ1-5; 8 bases match TRBD1. J was trimmed by 6 bases and V by 6 bases; bases with no gene match: 10. The CDR3 contains 15 residues. Germline loops: CDR1 SNHLY, CDR2 FYNNEI. The CDR3 bases are TGTGCCAGCAGCTCTGACAGGGGAGGGAGTCAGCCCCAGCATTTT. This sequence encodes CASSSDRGGSQPQHF.

The chain joins TRBV5-1 to TRBJ2-7, with D possibly matching TRBD1 (6 bases). CDR1 is SGHRS, CDR2 YFSETQ, per germline. Trimming removed 0 bases from V and 3 bases from J, with 10 bases in between. This CDR3 contains 14 residues. This CDR3 is CASSLAGQNYEQYF. The CDR3 DNA is TGCGCCAGCAGCTTGGCCGGACAGAACTACGAGCAGTACTTC.

The gene calls are TRBV5-4 and TRBJ2-2; 9 bases fit TRBD1. After removal of 5 bases from V and 3 bases from J, the junction contained 5 bases not matched to a gene. Germline-derived CDR1 and CDR2 are SGHNT and YYREEE (reference sequence). This CDR3 region has 15 residues. CDR3 in DNA: TGTGCCAGCAGATACCGACAGGGGGACACCGGGGAGCTGTTTTTT. Residues: CASRYRQGDTGELFF.

The J gene is TRBJ1-1, the V gene TRBV6-6; D unresolved. CDR1 is MNHNY, CDR2 SVGAGI, per germline (reference sequence). The length of the CDR3 is 12 residues. The V end was cut by 6 bases, the J end by 12 bases, with 17 bases between. CDR3 loop: CASRPGAVGSFF. DNA for the CDR3: TGTGCCAGCAGACCAGGAGCGGTGGGTTCTTTCTTT.

This chain joins TRBV5-6 and TRBJ1-5; D might be TRBD1 (5 bases). Germline V gene data show CDR1 as SGHDT and CDR2 as YYEEEE. CDR3 length equals 14 residues. Trimming took off 2 bases at V and 7 bases at J, with 13 bases between the two ends. The CDR3: CASSFPGSGQPQHF. CDR3 sequence (DNA): TGTGCCAGCAGCTTTCCAGGGTCTGGGCAGCCCCAGCATTTT.

This clone has only a few counts. The V gene is TRBV7-2, the J gene TRBJ2-1; 9 bases map to TRBD2. The V and J ends lost 1 base and 3 bases, in that order; junction bases with no gene match: 4. The germline V gene encodes CDR1 SGHTA and CDR2 FQGNSA. The CDR3 length is 16 residues. The CDR3 reads CASSLEGSGGYNEQFF. CDR3 DNA: TGTGCCAGCAGCTTAGAGGGTAGCGGGGGCTACAATGAGCAGTTCTTC.

The rearrangement uses TRBV4-1 and TRBJ2-7; D is possibly TRBD1 (5 bases). V was clipped by 4 bases and J by 5 bases, with 18 bases between them. Germline V lookup: CDR1 MGHRA, CDR2 YSYEKL. The CDR3 spans 15 residues. CDR3: CASSPQVQVTNEQYF. DNA for the CDR3: TGCGCCAGCAGCCCCCAGGTACAGGTTACAAACGAGCAGTACTTC.

This sequence joins TRBV19 and TRBJ2-7; 7 positions agree with TRBD2. Germline loops: CDR1 LNHDA, CDR2 SQIVND (reference sequence). With 3 bases clipped from V and 0 bases from J, the junction kept 5 bases outside the gene matches. The CDR3 is 15 residues long. The chain's CDR3 is CASSIASGTSYEQYF. CDR3 sequence (DNA): TGTGCCAGTAGTATTGCTAGCGGCACCTCCTACGAGCAGTACTTC.

CDR3: CASSLDYNTDTQYF. CDR3 nucleotides: TGTGCCAGCAGCTTAGACTACAACACAGATACGCAGTATTTT. This chain uses TRBV7-2 with TRBJ2-3; D ambiguous. With 1 base removed from V and 2 bases from J, the gap between germline ends came to 7 bases. The CDR3 sequence is 14 residues long. Germline CDR1 reads SGHTA; CDR2 reads FQGNSA.

This chain links TRBV7-9 with TRBJ2-7, with D possibly matching TRBD1 (5 bases). Germline lookup yields CDR1 SEHNR and CDR2 FQNEAQ (reference sequence). V lost 1 base and J lost 7, with 23 bases in between. The CDR3 runs to 17 residues. The CDR3 sequence: CASSLVGRAPQDREQYF. CDR3 nucleotides: TGTGCCAGCAGCTTAGTCGGCAGGGCCCCTCAGGATAGAGAGCAGTACTTC.

In its sample, this clone was seen a few times. J is TRBJ1-6 and V is TRBV7-2, with D perhaps matching TRBD1 (5 bases). Germline V lookup: CDR1 SGHTA, CDR2 FQGNSA. This CDR3 region has 15 residues. With 4 bases removed from V and 13 bases from J, the gap between germline ends came to 20 bases. In DNA, the CDR3 is TGTGCCAGCAGCTCGACCGACAGCCGGAGTTCGCCCCTCCACTTT. It encodes CASSSTDSRSSPLHF.

This clone was detected once. The V and J genes are TRBV7-9 and TRBJ1-2, with a tentative D call TRBD1 (5 bases). V was shortened by 3 bases and J by 8 bases, with 22 bases between the two germline ends. The CDR3 length is 16 residues. Germline V gene lookup returns CDR1 SEHNR and CDR2 FQNEAQ (reference sequence). CDR3 sequence: CASSLAGTPPGLGYTF. CDR3 DNA sequence: TGTGCCAGCAGCTTGGCTGGGACTCCCCCTGGCCTAGGCTACACCTTC.